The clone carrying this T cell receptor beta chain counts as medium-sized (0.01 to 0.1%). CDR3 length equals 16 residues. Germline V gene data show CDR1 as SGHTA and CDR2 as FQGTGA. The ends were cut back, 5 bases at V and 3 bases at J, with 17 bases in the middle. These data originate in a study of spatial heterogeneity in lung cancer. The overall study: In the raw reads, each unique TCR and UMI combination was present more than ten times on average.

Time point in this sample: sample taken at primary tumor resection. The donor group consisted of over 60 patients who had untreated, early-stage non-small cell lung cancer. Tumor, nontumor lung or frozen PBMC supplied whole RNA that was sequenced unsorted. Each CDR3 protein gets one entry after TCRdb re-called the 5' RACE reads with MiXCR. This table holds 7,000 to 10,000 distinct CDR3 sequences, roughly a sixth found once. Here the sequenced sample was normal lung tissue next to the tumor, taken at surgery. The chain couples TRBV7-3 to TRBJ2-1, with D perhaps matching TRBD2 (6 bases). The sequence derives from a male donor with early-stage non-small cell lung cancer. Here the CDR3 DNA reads TGTGCCAGCAGCCAAGGGACTGACGTTAACTACAATGAGCAGTTCTTC. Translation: CASSQGTDVNYNEQFF.